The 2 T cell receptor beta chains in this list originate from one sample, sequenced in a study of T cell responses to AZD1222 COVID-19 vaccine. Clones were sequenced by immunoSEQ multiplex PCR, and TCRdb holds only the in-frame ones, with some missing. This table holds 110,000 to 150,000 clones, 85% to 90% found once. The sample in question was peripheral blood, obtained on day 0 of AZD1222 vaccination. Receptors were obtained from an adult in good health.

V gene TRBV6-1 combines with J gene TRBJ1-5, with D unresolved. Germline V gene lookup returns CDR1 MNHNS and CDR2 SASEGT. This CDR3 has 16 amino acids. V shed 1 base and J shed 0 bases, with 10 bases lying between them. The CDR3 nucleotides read TGTGCCAGCAGTGAAGGCGTGGGAGATAGCAATCAGCCCCAGCATTTT. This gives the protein CASSEGVGDSNQPQHF.

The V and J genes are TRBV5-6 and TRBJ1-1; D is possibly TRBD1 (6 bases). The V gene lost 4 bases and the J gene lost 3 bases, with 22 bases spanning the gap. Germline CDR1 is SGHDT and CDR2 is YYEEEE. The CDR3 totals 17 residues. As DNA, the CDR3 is TGTGCCAGCAGCCCCGGTGAACCGAAACCAGGGGACACTGAAGCTTTCTTT. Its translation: CASSPGEPKPGDTEAFF.